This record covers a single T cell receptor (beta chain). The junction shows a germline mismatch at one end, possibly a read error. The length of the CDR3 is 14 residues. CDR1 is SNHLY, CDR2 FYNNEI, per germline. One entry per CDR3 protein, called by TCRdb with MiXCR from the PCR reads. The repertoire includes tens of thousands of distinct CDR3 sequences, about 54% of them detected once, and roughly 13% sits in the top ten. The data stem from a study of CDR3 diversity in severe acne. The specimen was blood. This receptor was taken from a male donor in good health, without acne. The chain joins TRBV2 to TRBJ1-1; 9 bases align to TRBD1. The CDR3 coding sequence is TGTGCCTGCAGAGTCGGACAGGGGACCACTGAAGCTTTCTTT. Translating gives CACRVGQGTTEAFF.